One and the same sample provided the 14 T cell receptor beta chains below, sequenced in a study of blood T cells in healthy people across ages. With a J-beta primer mix and a sample-barcoded 5' primer, a second PCR ran about 7 to 12 cycles. Using its own MiXCR run on the 5' RACE reads, TCRdb lists one record per CDR3 protein. The sample has over 750,000 distinct CDR3 sequences, 25% seen once. This sample also appeared in a second study, on T cells of mothers and their children.

Sequencing was performed on blood. Receptors were obtained from a boy between 5 and 17 years old in good health.

This rearrangement joins TRBV10-3 to TRBJ2-3, with TRBD2 as a possible D gene (7 bases). There are 14 residues in the CDR3. Germline V gives CDR1 ENHRY, CDR2 SYGVKD. The V end was cut by 10 bases, the J end by 4 bases, with 18 bases between. The CDR3 region has the DNA TGTGCCACCCACGGCGGGGGCTACTCAGATACGCAGTATTTT. Protein sequence: CATHGGGYSDTQYF.

This clonotype has a handful of counts. The chain links TRBV7-3 to TRBJ1-4; the D gene is possibly TRBD1 (5 bases). Trimming took off 5 bases at V and 4 bases at J, with 17 bases between the two ends. The V gene's germline CDR1 is SGHTA and CDR2 FQGTGA. This CDR3 has 16 residues. CDR3 DNA: TGTGCCAGCAGCGGCAAAAAAGGACACAGTAATGAAAAACTGTTTTTT. Amino acids: CASSGKKGHSNEKLFF.

This clonotype was observed a few times. The chain is built from TRBV3-1 and TRBJ2-1; D unresolved. Between the trimmed V and J ends, which lost 3 bases and 0 bases, there was a span of 6 bases. CDR3 length: 14 residues. Germline V CDR1 and CDR2: LGHDT, YNNKEL (reference sequence). Here the CDR3 reads CASSHLDSYNEQFF. The CDR3 coding sequence is TGTGCCAGCAGCCACCTGGACTCCTACAATGAGCAGTTCTTC.

CDR3 coding DNA: TGTGCCAGCAGTCCATGGGGCGGGACAGATAATGAAAAACTGTTTTTT. Translating it yields CASSPWGGTDNEKLFF. The chain couples TRBV7-6 to TRBJ1-4; 7 nucleotides line up with TRBD1. This CDR3 is built from 16 residues. Trimming removed 6 bases from V and 4 bases from J; junction bases left unmatched: 11. The V gene's germline CDR1 is SGHVS and CDR2 FNYEAQ.

V gene TRBV28 combines with J gene TRBJ2-4; D might be TRBD1 or TRBD2, each matching 5 bases. Between the trimmed V and J ends, which lost 1 base and 1 base, there was a span of 14 bases. Germline values: CDR1 MDHEN, CDR2 SYDVKM. CDR3 size: 17 residues. The CDR3 loop is CASSLSPMGEAKNIQYF. DNA of the CDR3: TGTGCCAGCAGTTTATCCCCGATGGGGGAGGCCAAAAACATTCAGTACTTC.

For this clonotype: Mismatch with germline at one junction end may stem from a read error. The chain joins TRBV7-9 to TRBJ2-1; D is unclear. Per the germline V gene, CDR1 is SEHNR and CDR2 is FQNEAQ (reference sequence). The length of the CDR3 is 15 residues. DNA of the CDR3: TGTGCCAGCCAAACGACCCCTAGTTCCTACAATGGGCAGTTCTTC. The encoded protein is CASQTTPSSYNGQFF.

This chain uses TRBV6-1 with TRBJ1-1; 7 bases line up with TRBD1. The CDR3 loop spans 18 amino acids. Germline values: CDR1 MNHNS, CDR2 SASEGT. V lost 6 bases and J lost 6; bases outside the gene matches: 22. The CDR3 nucleotides read TGTGCCAGCAGCGTGATAGGGGGCGTTAGGTCTCTTGTCTCTGAAGCTTTCTTT. This encodes CASSVIGGVRSLVSEAFF.

This clonotype was detected only a few times. The V and J genes are TRBV12-3 or TRBV12-4 and TRBJ1-1; D unresolved. Trimming pared 3 bases from V and 1 base from J, leaving 6 bases between. This CDR3 spans 13 amino acids. DNA for the CDR3: TGTGCCAGCAGTTTCCCCACGAACACTGAAGCTTTCTTT. Encoded protein: CASSFPTNTEAFF.

The chain recombines TRBV9 with TRBJ2-5, with D possibly called TRBD1 or TRBD2 (5 bases each). V lost 0 bases, J lost 9 bases, and 18 bases lay in between. CDR3 size: 15 residues. Germline CDR1 reads SGDLS; CDR2 reads YYNGEE. CDR3 DNA sequence: TGTGCCAGCAGCGTAGCTACTGAGGGGAGAAGGGCCCAGTACTTC. Translating gives CASSVATEGRRAQYF.

This rearrangement joins TRBV5-1 to TRBJ1-2; D unresolved. CDR1 and CDR2 (germline): SGHRS, YFSETQ. This CDR3 is 14 amino acids long. Trimming stripped 1 base from V and 2 bases from J, with 9 bases between. The CDR3 loop reads CASSLQDFNYGYTF. CDR3 DNA: TGCGCCAGCAGCTTGCAGGATTTCAACTATGGCTACACCTTC.

This clonotype has only a few counts. The chain has TRBV27 and TRBJ2-5, with 9 bases aligning to TRBD1. This CDR3 contains 16 residues. The V gene's germline CDR1 is MNHEY and CDR2 SMNVEV (reference sequence). V gave up 5 bases and J gave up 5 bases; unmatched junction bases: 12. The CDR3: CASSRETGGKGETQYF. The CDR3 coding sequence is TGTGCCAGCAGTCGGGAAACAGGGGGCAAAGGGGAGACCCAGTACTTC.

The chain recombines TRBV6-6 with TRBJ1-2; 8 positions agree with TRBD1. The CDR3 runs to 11 residues. V lost 11 bases and J lost 4; bases outside the gene matches: 3. Looked up from germline, CDR1 is MNHNY and CDR2 is SVGAGI (reference sequence). The CDR3 protein is CAAGTGYGYTF. In DNA form, the CDR3 reads TGTGCCGCCGGGACAGGCTATGGCTACACCTTC.

The gene calls are TRBV29-1 and TRBJ2-5; possible D gene TRBD2, 7 bases. The DNA end favors TRBJ2-1, so the J call may be wrong. The CDR3 extends over 15 amino acids. Germline V gene data show CDR1 as SQVTM and CDR2 as ANQGSEA. Written as DNA, the CDR3 is TGCAGCGTAAGTCGGGGGGCAACTAGCTACAATGAGCAGTTCTTC. Amino acid sequence: CSVSRGATSYNEQFF.

This chain connects TRBV28 to TRBJ2-4, with 10 positions matching TRBD1. V trimming: 7 bases; J trimming: 9 bases; junction bases outside the gene matches: 9. The CDR3 covers 14 residues. Germline V lookup: CDR1 MDHEN, CDR2 SYDVKM. The CDR3 loop is CASNTGTGAAIQYF. The CDR3 coding sequence is TGTGCCAGCAACACTGGGACAGGGGCCGCCATTCAGTACTTC.